This TCR beta chain was recorded in a study of response to subunit inactivated influenza vaccine. Study observations and caveats: A suggestion made by the authors is that each seasonal influenza vaccination recruits few new T cells.

This clonotype occurred a few times. Its antigen is still unknown. TCRdb recomputed calls from the RT-PCR reads with MiXCR, one row per CDR3 protein. The sample lists fewer than 700,000 distinct CDR3 sequences, under 15% occurring once. Germline V gives CDR1 SGHRS, CDR2 YFSETQ. This CDR3 contains 12 residues. Trimming left V 4 bases short and J 16 bases short, with 18 bases between. The genes are TRBV5-1 and TRBJ2-1; the D is unclear. The sequence was collected from a man aged 50-59 years who received an inactivated influenza vaccine. The sample consisted of PBMCs from blood, taken roughly 45 days after vaccination. This CDR3 is CASSPPPGVEFF. DNA of the CDR3: TGCGCCAGCAGCCCCCCTCCTGGGGTGGAATTCTTC.